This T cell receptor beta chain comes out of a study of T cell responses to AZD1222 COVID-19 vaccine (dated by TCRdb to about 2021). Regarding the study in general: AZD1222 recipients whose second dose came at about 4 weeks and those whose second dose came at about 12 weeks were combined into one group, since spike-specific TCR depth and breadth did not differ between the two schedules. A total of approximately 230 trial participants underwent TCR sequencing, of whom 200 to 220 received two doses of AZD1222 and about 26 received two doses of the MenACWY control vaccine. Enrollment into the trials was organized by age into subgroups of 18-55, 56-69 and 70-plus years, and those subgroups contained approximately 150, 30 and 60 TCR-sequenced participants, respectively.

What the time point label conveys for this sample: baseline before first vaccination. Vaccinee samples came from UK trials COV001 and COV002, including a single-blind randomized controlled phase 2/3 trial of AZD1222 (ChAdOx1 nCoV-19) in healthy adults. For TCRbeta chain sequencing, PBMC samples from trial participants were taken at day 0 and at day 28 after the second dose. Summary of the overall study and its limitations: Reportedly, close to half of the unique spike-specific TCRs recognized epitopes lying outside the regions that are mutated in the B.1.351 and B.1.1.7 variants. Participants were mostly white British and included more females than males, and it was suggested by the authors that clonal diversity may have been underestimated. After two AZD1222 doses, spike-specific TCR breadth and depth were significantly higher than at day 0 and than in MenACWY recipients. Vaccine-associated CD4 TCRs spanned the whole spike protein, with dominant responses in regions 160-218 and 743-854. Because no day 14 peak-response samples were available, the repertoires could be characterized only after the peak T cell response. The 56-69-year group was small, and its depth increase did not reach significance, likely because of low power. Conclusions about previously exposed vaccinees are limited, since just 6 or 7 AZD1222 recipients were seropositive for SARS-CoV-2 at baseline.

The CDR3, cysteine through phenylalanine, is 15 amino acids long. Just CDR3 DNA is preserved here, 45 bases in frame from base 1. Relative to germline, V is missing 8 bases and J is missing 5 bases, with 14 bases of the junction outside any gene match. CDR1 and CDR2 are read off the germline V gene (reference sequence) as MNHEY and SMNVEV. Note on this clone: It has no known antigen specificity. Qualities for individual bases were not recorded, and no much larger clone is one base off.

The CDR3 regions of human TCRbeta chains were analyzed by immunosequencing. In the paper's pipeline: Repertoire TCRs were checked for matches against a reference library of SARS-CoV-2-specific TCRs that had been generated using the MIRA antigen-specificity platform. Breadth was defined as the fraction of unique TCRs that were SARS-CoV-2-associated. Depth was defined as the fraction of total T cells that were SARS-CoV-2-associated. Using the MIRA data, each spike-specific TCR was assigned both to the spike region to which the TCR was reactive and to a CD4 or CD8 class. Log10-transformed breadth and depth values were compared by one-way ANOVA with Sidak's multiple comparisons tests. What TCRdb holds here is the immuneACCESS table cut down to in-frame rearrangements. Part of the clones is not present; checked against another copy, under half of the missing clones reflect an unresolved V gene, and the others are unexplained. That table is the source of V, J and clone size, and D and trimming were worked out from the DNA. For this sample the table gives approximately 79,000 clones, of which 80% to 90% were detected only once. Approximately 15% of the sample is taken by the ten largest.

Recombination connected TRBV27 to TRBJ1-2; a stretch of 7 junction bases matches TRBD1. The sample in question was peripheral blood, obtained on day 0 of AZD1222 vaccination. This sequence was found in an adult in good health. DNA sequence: TGTGCCAGCGCCTGGGACAGAACGAAGAAGTATGGCTACACCTTC. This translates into CASAWDRTKKYGYTF.